The sequence of this T cell receptor beta chain was determined in a study of regulatory T cells in long-lasting Graves disease. Whole-study context: Patients met the persistent Graves' disease definition after over 5 years of antithyroid drugs with positive TSH receptor antibodies.

Regarding time point: persistent/refractory GD, antithyroid drugs over 5 years with positive TRAb. The TCR library was prepared using RNA isolated from PBMCs. This CDR3 contains 18 residues. From germline, CDR1 is SGHNT and CDR2 YENEEA. Trimming left V 5 bases short and J 6 bases short, with 26 bases between. The TCR beta library used iRepertoire HTBI primers with Arm-PCR amplification of CDR3. One entry per CDR3 protein, called by TCRdb with MiXCR from the multiplex PCR reads. Of 600,000 to 850,000 distinct CDR3 sequences in the sample, 30% were seen once. Study observations and caveats: Only a small sample size was used, which may have cut accuracy.

As regards this clonotype: The antigen remains undetermined.

The material sequenced was peripheral blood mononuclear cells (PBMCs), taken when the disease was refractory, from a patient treated with antithyroid drugs. The source is a female donor with Graves disease. This rearrangement joins TRBV11-3 to TRBJ2-4; D tentatively fits TRBD1 or TRBD2 (8 bases each). This chain's CDR3 is CASSPREGFRGLGNIQYF. In DNA, the CDR3 is TGTGCCAGCAGCCCCCGGGAGGGGTTCAGGGGGCTTGGAAACATTCAGTACTTC.